Here is one TCR beta chain with its context. Its antigen remains unknown. A junction boundary mismatches the germline segment, possibly from a read error. The data are from a study of shared clonotypes between healthy human individuals. Study-wide findings and caveats: Rarefaction analysis demonstrated incomplete sorted-subset sequencing notwithstanding large depth.

Genomic DNA (from each subset) was split evenly across several immunoSEQ plates. Sequencing used immunoSEQ multiplex PCR; TCRdb keeps in-frame clones, though not all of them. The data show about 2,500,000 clones, around nine tenths seen once. This sequence was found in a man younger than 30 in good health. The sequenced material came from naive CD4+ T cells sorted from blood. Subset defined: CD45RA+ positively selected.

The CDR3 loop is CASSLAFGNEQFF. In DNA form, the CDR3 reads TGTGCTAGCAGCTTAGCGTTTGGCAATGAGCAGTTCTTC. The chain has TRBV7-7 and TRBJ2-1; D is possibly TRBD2 (5 bases). The CDR3 has 13 amino acids. Germline V CDR1 and CDR2: SSHAT, FNYEAQ (reference sequence).